The present entry profiles one T cell receptor beta chain with its context. The antigen it recognizes is unknown. Within one base of it there is no much larger clone, and no base qualities were kept. Library method: UMI-ligation and nested PCR. To cover both TRBC1 and TRBC2, the beta constant-region primer consisted of an equimolar mix of two oligonucleotides. Four rounds of PCR were used to amplify ligated cDNA, with nested alpha and beta constant-region primers being used together with the SP2 primer. A single-stranded oligonucleotide bearing the SP2 primer plus a 12-nucleotide UMI was ligated onto the 3' end of the cDNA by T4 RNA ligase 1. The ligation reaction was kept at 16 degrees C for 20-24 hours. PCR2 was typically performed as a SYBR Green qPCR and was stopped at a predetermined threshold so that over-amplification was prevented. All purifications after the first were performed with Agencourt AMPure XP magnetic beads. Libraries were quantified by Qubit and checked on a TapeStation, with a main peak expected near 650 bp. Pooled libraries were sequenced on an Illumina MiSeq with v2 2x251 paired-end kits, typically giving roughly 0.9-2.1 million reads per sample. Each sample was pooled at 3.5 to 4 nM, and roughly 4.5-8% PhiX was included to help cluster recognition. In the paper's pipeline: Using tag matching that tolerated one base-pair mismatch, Decombinator assigned V and J genes to FASTQ reads that had been processed by Demultiplexor. Collapsinator used UMIs to correct both sequencing errors and frequency errors arising from PCR heterogeneity. TCRs were translated and CDR3s were extracted from the conserved cysteine to the FGXG phenylalanine by CDR3Translator, with non-productive sequences being flagged. Gini, Shannon entropy and inverse Simpson indices were calculated on repertoires subsampled to equal numbers of UMI-defined TCRs. Within the linear range, a power law was fitted by maximum likelihood to the distributions of clonotype abundance. Similar UMI counts, unique TCR numbers and clonal distributions were obtained with the pipeline and with MIGEC on one naive CD8 sample. In one analysis, naive TCRs also found in any memory subset of the same donor were removed from the naive repertoire. Repertoires were searched for approximately 7,000 CMV-associated CDR3 sequences compiled from VDJdb and a published dataset. In-frame beta chains were kept once TCRdb had trimmed the public reads at Q25 with fastp and called clones with MiXCR. Identical CDR3 proteins give one entry, which carries the most common genes and DNA. What appears here as the V and J calls and clone size reflects TCRdb's work, not the paper's. This sample gives 99,000 or so distinct CDR3 sequences in total; roughly 15% of them show up just once. The ten largest clones add up to roughly 2.8% of the sample.

From the second PCR step onward, the TCR alpha chain libraries and the TCR beta chain libraries were amplified separately. Donor CMV status was determined by IFNgamma production from CD4+ T cells after overnight stimulation of fresh PBMCs with CMV viral lysate. CD4 T cells were positively selected using Miltenyi beads, after which CD8 T cells were positively selected from the CD4-negative fraction. Cells were stained for CD3, CD4, CD8, CD45RA, CD27 and a live/dead dye and were sorted on a BD Aria II into four subsets based on CD45RA and CD27. Blood was obtained from three healthy volunteers, and the blood from each volunteer was fractionated into CD4 and CD8 T cells and subsequently into four differentiation subsets. About 0.11 L of peripheral blood was taken from each donor, and PBMC were separated by density-gradient centrifugation on Ficoll-Paque PLUS. The sorted cells were lysed in RLT buffer, after which RNA was extracted using a Qiagen RNeasy kit and kept at -80 degrees C.

Cut back by 5 bases and 3 bases, the V and J ends lie 11 bases apart. CDR1 and CDR2 are drawn from the germline V gene (reference sequence): PRHDT, FYEKMQ. The CDR3 measures 13 amino acids from cysteine to phenylalanine. The only DNA kept is the CDR3, 39 bases in frame from the first base. The source of the sample is a study of naive and memory T cell subsets (dated by TCRdb to the late 2010s). With regard to the full study: An open-source, UMI-based TCR alpha and beta sequencing pipeline was applied to sorted naive and memory peripheral blood T cell subsets. Complete agreement was observed between the functional CMV T cell responses and the IgG serology results. RNA was DNase-treated and reverse transcribed with TCR constant-region primers, mostly using SuperScript III. Study-level results and caveats: A few larger clonotypes were present in naive repertoires, particularly the CD8 repertoires, and these clonotypes were possibly memory cells re-expressing CD45RA. In both CD4 and CD8 cells, the Gini index increased while Shannon and inverse Simpson diversity decreased from naive through CM, EM and EMRA. Once error correction was done, more than 90% of naive TCR sequences showed up just once, which made the naive abundance distributions much steeper than those of the memory subsets. The repertoire findings for the naive and memory subsets could not be validated, as no ground truth was available. RNA-based TCR counts may be influenced by expression changes linked to T cell activation and differentiation. A clonotype was defined as a single alpha or beta chain sequence rather than as a paired alpha/beta receptor. TCR abundance followed a power law whose exponent differed between naive and memory subsets but was consistent across the three individuals.

This TCR was sampled from a human donor in good health. The chain couples TRBV13 to TRBJ2-7; the D gene cannot be named for sure. The sequencing input was naive CD8+ T cells from blood. The cell subset or site label corresponds to: naive T cells, CD45RA high CD27+. The CDR3 reads as follows: CASSPRPHYEQYF. At the DNA level, the sequence is TGTGCCAGCAGCCCCCGACCTCACTACGAGCAGTACTTC.